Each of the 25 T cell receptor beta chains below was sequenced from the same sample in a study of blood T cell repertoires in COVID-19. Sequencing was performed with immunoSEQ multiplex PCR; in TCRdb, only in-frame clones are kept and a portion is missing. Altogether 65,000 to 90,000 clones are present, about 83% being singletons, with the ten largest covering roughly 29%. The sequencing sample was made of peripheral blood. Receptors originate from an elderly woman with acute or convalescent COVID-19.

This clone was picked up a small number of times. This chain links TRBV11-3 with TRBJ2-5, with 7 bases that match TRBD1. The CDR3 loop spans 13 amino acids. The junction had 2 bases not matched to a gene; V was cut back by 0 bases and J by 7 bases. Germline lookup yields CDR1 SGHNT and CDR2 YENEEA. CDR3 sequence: CASSLEQGRTQYF. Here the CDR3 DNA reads TGTGCCAGCAGCTTAGAACAGGGGAGGACCCAGTACTTC.

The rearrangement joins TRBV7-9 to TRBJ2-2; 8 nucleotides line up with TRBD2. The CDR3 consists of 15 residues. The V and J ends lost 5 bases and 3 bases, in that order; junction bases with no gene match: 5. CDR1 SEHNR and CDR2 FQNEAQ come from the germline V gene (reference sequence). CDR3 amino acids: CASSRGGGYTGELFF. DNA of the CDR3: TGTGCCAGCAGCCGGGGGGGAGGATACACCGGGGAGCTGTTTTTT.

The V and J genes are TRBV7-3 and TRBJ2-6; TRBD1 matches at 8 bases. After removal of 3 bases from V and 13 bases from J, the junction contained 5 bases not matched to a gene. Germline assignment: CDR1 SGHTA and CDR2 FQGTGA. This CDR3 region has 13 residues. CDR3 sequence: CASSFGQGSVLTF. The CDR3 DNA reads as TGTGCCAGCAGCTTTGGACAGGGCAGTGTCCTGACTTTC.

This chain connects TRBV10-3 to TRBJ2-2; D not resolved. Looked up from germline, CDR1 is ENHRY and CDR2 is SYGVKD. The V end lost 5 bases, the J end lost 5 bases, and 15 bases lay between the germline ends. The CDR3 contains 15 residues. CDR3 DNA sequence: TGTGCCATCAGTCAGGAAAGCCCCTCTACCGGGGAGCTGTTTTTT. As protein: CAISQESPSTGELFF.

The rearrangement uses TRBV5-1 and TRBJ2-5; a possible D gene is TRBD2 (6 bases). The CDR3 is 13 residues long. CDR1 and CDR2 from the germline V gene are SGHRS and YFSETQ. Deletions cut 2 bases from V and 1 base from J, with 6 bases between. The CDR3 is CASSFGGQETQYF. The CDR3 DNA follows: TGCGCCAGCAGCTTCGGGGGCCAAGAGACCCAGTACTTC. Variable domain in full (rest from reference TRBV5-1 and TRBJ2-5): KAGVTQTPRYLIKTRGQQVTLSCSPISGHRSVSWYQQTPGQGLQFLFEYFSETQRNKGNFPGRFSGRQFSNSRSEMNVSTLELGDSALYLCASSFGGQETQYFGPGTRLLVL.

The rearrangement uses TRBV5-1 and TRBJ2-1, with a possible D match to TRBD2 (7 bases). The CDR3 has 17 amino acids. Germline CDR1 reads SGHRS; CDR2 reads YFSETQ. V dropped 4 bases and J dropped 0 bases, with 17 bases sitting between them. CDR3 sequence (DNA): TGCGCCAGCAGCCCACAGGGAGGGCGAAGCTCCTACAATGAGCAGTTCTTC. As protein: CASSPQGGRSSYNEQFF.

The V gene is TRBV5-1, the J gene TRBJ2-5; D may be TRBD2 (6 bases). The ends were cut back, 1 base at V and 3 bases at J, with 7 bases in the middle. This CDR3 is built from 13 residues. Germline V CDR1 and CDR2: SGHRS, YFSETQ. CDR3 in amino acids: CASSLWGEETQYF. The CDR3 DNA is TGCGCCAGCAGCTTGTGGGGGGAAGAGACCCAGTACTTC.

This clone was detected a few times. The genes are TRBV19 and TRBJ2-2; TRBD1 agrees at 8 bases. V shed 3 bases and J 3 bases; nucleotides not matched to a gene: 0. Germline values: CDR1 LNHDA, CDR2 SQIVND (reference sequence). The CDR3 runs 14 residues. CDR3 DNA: TGTGCCAGTAGTATGACAGGGGACACCGGGGAGCTGTTTTTT. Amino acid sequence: CASSMTGDTGELFF.

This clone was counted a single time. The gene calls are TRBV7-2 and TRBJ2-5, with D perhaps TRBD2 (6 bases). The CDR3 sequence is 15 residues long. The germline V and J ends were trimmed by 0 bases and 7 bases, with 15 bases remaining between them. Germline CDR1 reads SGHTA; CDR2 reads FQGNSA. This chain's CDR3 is CASSLASSGVATQYF. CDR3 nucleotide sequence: TGTGCCAGCAGCTTAGCGTCTTCGGGAGTGGCGACCCAGTACTTC.

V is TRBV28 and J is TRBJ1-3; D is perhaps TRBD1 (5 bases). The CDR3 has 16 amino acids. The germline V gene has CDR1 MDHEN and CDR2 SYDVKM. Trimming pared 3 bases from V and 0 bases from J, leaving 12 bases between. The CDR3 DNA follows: TGTGCCAGCAGTTTTCAGACAGCTTACTCTGGAAACACCATATATTTT. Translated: CASSFQTAYSGNTIYF.

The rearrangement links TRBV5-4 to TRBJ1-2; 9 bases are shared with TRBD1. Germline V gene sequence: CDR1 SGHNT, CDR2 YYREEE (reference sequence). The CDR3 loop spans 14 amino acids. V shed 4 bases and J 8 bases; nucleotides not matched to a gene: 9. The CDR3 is CASSAGQGDEGYTF. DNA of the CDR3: TGTGCCAGCAGCGCGGGACAGGGTGATGAAGGCTACACCTTC. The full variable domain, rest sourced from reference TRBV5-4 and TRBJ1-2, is ETGVTQSPTHLIKTRGQQVTLRCSSQSGHNTVSWYQQALGQGPQFIFQYYREEENGRGNFPPRFSGLQFPNYSSELNVNALELDDSALYLCASSAGQGDEGYTFGSGTRLTVV.

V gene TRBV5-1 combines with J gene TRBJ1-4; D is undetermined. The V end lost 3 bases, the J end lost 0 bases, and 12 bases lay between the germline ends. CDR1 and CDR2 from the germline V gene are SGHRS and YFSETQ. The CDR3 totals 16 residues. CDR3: CASSSQMPATNEKLFF. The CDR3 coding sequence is TGCGCCAGCAGCTCTCAGATGCCTGCAACTAATGAAAAACTGTTTTTT.

The CDR3 protein is CASSLRDGRGTDTQYF. DNA for the CDR3: TGCGCCAGCAGCTTGCGTGACGGGAGGGGCACAGATACGCAGTATTTT. This rearrangement joins TRBV5-1 to TRBJ2-3; 8 bases map to TRBD2. The germline CDR1 and CDR2 sequences are SGHRS and YFSETQ. Trimming took 1 base from V and 1 from J; bases not matched to a gene: 5. The CDR3 length is 16 residues.

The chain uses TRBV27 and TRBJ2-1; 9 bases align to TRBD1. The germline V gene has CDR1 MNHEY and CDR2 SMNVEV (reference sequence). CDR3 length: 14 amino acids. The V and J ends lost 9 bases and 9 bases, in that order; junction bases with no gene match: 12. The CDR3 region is CASKWDRDFGEQFF. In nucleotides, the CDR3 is TGTGCCAGTAAATGGGACAGGGATTTCGGTGAGCAGTTCTTC.

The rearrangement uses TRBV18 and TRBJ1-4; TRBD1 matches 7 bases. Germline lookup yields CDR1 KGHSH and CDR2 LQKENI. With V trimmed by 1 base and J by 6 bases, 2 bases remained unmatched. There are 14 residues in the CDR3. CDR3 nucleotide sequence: TGTGCCAGCTCACCACAGGGGGCGGATGAAAAACTGTTTTTT. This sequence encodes CASSPQGADEKLFF. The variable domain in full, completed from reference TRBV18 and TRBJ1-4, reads NAGVMQNPRHLVRRRGQEARLRCSPMKGHSHVYWYRQLPEEGLKFMVYLQKENIIDESGMPKERFSAEFPKEGPSILRIQQVVRGDSAAYFCASSPQGADEKLFFGSGTQLSVL.

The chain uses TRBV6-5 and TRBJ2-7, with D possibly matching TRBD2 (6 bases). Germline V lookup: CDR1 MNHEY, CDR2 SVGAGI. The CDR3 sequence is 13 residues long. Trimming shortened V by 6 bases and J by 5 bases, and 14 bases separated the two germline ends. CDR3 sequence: CASSSGGQDEQYF. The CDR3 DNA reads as TGTGCCAGCAGCTCCGGGGGTCAGGACGAGCAGTACTTC.

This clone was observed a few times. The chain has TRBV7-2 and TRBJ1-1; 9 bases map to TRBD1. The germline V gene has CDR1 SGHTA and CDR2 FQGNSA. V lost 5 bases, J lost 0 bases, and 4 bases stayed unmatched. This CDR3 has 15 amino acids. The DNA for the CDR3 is TGTGCCAGCAGCCCCGGGACAGGGATGAACACTGAAGCTTTCTTT. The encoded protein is CASSPGTGMNTEAFF. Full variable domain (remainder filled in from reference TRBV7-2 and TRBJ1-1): GAGVSQSPSNKVTEKGKDVELRCDPISGHTALYWYRQSLGQGLEFLIYFQGNSAPDKSGLPSDRFSAERTGGSVSTLTIQRTQQEDSAVYLCASSPGTGMNTEAFFGQGTRLTVV.

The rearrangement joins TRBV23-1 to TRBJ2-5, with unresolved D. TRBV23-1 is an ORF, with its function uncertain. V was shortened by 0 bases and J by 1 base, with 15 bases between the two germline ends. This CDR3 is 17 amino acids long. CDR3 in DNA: TGCGCCAGCAGTCAATCCTGTCCGTCTAGACGCCAAGAGACCCAGTACTTC. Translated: CASSQSCPSRRQETQYF.

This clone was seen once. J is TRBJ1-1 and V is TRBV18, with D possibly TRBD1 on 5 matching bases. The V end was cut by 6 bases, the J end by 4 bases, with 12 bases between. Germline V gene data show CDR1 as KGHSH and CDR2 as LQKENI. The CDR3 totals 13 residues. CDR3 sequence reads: CASSPTGTTEAFF. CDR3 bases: TGTGCCAGCTCGCCAACAGGTACCACTGAAGCTTTCTTT.

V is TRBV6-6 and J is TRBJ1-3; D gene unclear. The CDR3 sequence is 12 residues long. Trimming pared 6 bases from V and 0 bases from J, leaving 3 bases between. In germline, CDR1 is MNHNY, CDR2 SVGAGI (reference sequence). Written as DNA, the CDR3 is TGTGCCAGCAGCAACTCTGGAAACACCATATATTTT. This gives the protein CASSNSGNTIYF.

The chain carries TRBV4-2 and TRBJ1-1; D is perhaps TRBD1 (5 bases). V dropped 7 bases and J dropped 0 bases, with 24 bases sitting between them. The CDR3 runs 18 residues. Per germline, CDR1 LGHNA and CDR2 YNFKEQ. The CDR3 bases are TGTGCCAGCAACAATAATTGGGGGGAGAGGACGATGAACACTGAAGCTTTCTTT. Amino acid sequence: CASNNNWGERTMNTEAFF.

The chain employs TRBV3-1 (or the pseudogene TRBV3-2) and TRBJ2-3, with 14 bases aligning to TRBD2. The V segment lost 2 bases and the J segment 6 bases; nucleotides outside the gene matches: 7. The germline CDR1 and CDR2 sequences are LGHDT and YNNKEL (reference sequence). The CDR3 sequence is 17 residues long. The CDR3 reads CASSQRTSGRIGDTQYF. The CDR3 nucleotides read TGTGCCAGCAGCCAACGGACTAGCGGGAGGATAGGCGATACGCAGTATTTT.

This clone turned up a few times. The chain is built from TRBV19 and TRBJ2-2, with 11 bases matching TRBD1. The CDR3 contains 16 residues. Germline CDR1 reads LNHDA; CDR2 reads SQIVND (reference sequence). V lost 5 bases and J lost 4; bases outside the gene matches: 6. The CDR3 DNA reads TGTGCCAGTAGTCCCCGGACAGGGGGCAGCACCGGGGAGCTGTTTTTT. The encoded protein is CASSPRTGGSTGELFF.

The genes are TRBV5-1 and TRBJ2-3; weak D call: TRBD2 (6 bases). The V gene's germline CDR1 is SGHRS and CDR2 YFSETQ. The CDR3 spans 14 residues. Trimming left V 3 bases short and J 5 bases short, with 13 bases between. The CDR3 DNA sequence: TGCGCCAGCAGCTCACTAGCTGGGGTAGATACGCAGTATTTT. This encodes CASSSLAGVDTQYF.

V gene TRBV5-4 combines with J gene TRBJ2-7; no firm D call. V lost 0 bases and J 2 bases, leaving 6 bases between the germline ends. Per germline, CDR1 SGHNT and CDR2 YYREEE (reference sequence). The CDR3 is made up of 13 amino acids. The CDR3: CASSLDVTYEQYF. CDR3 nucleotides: TGTGCCAGCAGCTTGGATGTTACCTACGAGCAGTACTTC.